This TCR beta chain was sequenced for a study of CD8+ T cells in alopecia areata. Overall study: Each day, treated patients took oral tofacitinib twice, at 5 to 10 mg per dose. Severity scoring for treated patients was based on the percentage of affected scalp area.

The trim removed 1 base at V and 2 bases at J, leaving 4 bases unmatched. This CDR3 contains 16 residues. The V gene's germline CDR1 is SGHDN and CDR2 FVKESK. Turning to this clone: Antigen: not known.

Study conclusions and caveats: The study also sequences resident alphabeta T cells of normal skin in scalp samples. Mice gave a clearer picture of TCR sharing than patients did, possibly for HLA-related reasons.

Following extraction, RNA underwent reverse transcription to cDNA, which served as the sequencing template. Sequencing was performed with immunoSEQ multiplex PCR; in TCRdb, only in-frame clones are kept and a portion is missing. The profile shows 190,000 or so clones, more than 55% of them singletons. Specified treatment: oral pan-JAK inhibitor, 5-10 mg twice daily. The material was CD4+ T cells sorted from blood, obtained at week 4, from a patient treated with tofacitinib. The receptor comes from a human donor with alopecia areata. The V call is TRBV14, the J call TRBJ2-1; TRBD2 matches at 8 bases. This CDR3 is CASSQVAGSAYNEQFF. As DNA, the CDR3 is TGTGCCAGCAGCCAAGTAGCGGGGAGCGCCTACAATGAGCAGTTCTTC.